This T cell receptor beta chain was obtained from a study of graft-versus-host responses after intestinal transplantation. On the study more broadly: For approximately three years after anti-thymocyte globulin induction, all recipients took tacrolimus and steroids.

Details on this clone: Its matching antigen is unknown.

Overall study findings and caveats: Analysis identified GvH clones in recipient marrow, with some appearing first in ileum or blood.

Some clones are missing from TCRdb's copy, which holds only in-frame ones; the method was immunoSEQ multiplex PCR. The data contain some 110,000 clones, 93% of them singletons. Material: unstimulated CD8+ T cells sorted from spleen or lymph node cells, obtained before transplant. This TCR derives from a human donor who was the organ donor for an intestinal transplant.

CDR3 in DNA: TGTGCCTGCGGACTAGCGGGATATCGGGAGACCCAGTACTTC. Its protein is CACGLAGYRETQYF. The chain employs TRBV30 and TRBJ2-5, with 12 nucleotides matching TRBD2. Germline trimming cut 6 bases from V and 5 bases from J; bases unmatched to any gene: 7. Germline-derived CDR1 and CDR2 are GTSNPN and SVGIG (reference sequence). The CDR3 sequence is 14 residues long. The full variable domain, its missing parts supplied by reference TRBV30 and TRBJ2-5, is SQTIHQWPATLVQPVGSPLSLECTVEGTSNPNLYWYRQAAGRGLQLLFYSVGIGQISSEVPQNLSASRPQDRQFILSSKKLLLSDSGFYLCACGLAGYRETQYFGPGTRLLVL.